Below, 13 T cell receptor beta chains from the same sample are listed, as sequenced in a study of T cells after yellow fever vaccination (dated by TCRdb to about 2019). The library was obtained by 5' RACE. Sequencing was performed on an Illumina HiSeq 2500. Using fastp trimming at Q25 and MiXCR clonotype assembly, TCRdb reanalyzed the public sequencing data and kept in-frame beta chains. Each entry is one CDR3 protein sequence, shown with its most common DNA and genes. Present in this sample are 550,000 or so distinct CDR3 sequences, 15% to 20% of which were seen just once. The top ten clones comprise roughly an eighth of the sample. The sample's treatment or condition label is to be understood as: live attenuated yellow fever vaccine strain. The sequencing used PBMCs, collected 15 days after the yellow fever booster vaccination. Receptors originate from a man aged 25 to 45 who received the YFV17D yellow fever vaccine.

This clonotype was detected only a few times. The chain is built from TRBV20-1 and TRBJ1-2; D gene uncertain. This CDR3 is built from 11 residues. From germline, CDR1 is DFQATT and CDR2 SNEGSKA (reference sequence). CDR3 amino acids: CKGSGNYGYTF. The CDR3 nucleotides read TGCAAAGGCAGCGGTAACTATGGCTACACCTTC.

V usage is TRBV4-1 and J usage is TRBJ2-5; 10 bases agree with TRBD2. The CDR3 is 16 residues long. Germline CDR1 and CDR2: MGHRA and YSYEKL. With 5 bases clipped from V and 2 bases from J, the junction kept 8 bases outside the gene matches. The DNA of the CDR3 is TGCGCCAGCAGCGAACTAGCGGGATATTCTCAAGAGACCCAGTACTTC. Its protein product is CASSELAGYSQETQYF.

The chain links TRBV4-1 to TRBJ2-3, with D perhaps TRBD1 (5 bases). CDR3 length: 17 residues. The germline V gene encodes CDR1 MGHRA and CDR2 YSYEKL. V lost 5 bases, J lost 2 bases, and 20 bases lay in between. This chain's CDR3 is CASSTFSRVTDTDTQYF. The DNA of the CDR3 is TGCGCCAGCAGCACCTTCTCCAGGGTGACCGACACAGATACGCAGTATTTT.

This clonotype has just a few counts. This chain connects TRBV6-5 to TRBJ2-1; D remains unclear. V lost 2 bases and J 2 bases, leaving 7 bases between the germline ends. Germline assignment: CDR1 MNHEY and CDR2 SVGAGI. CDR3 length: 14 amino acids. In DNA form, the CDR3 reads TGTGCCAGCAGTTACCGGTCTGCCTACAATGAGCAGTTCTTC. Translated: CASSYRSAYNEQFF.

This clonotype was counted a few times. The V gene is TRBV18, the J gene TRBJ2-2; TRBD2 aligns across 7 bases. Germline loops: CDR1 KGHSH, CDR2 LQKENI. The length of the CDR3 is 16 residues. J was trimmed by 0 bases and V by 2 bases; bases with no gene match: 3. The CDR3 bases are TGTGCCAGCTCACCAGCCAGCGGGGCGAACACCGGGGAGCTGTTTTTT. This codes for CASSPASGANTGELFF.

This clonotype was recorded a few times. The V and J genes are TRBV7-8 and TRBJ2-7; 8 bases are shared with TRBD1. Germline V gene data show CDR1 as SGHVS and CDR2 as FQNEAQ. Unmatched junction bases numbered 13, after V lost 5 bases and J lost 4 bases. This CDR3 has 16 residues. The DNA for the CDR3 is TGTGCCAGCAGCCCAAGGCAGGGGGCCTCACGATACGAGCAGTACTTC. Its translation: CASSPRQGASRYEQYF.

This clonotype was counted between two and nine times. The chain couples TRBV6-1 to TRBJ2-1, with 9 bases matching TRBD1. The V gene's germline CDR1 is MNHNS and CDR2 SASEGT. V shed 7 bases and J 3 bases; nucleotides not matched to a gene: 7. The CDR3 has 15 amino acids. CDR3: CASTPDRGFYNEQFF. CDR3 DNA sequence: TGTGCCAGCACCCCGGACAGGGGTTTCTACAATGAGCAGTTCTTC.

This clonotype was seen a few times. The chain uses TRBV10-3 and TRBJ2-3, with 9 bases that match TRBD2. The CDR3 has 15 amino acids. The V and J ends lost 3 bases and 3 bases, in that order; junction bases with no gene match: 4. From germline, CDR1 is ENHRY and CDR2 SYGVKD. The CDR3 spells CAISDTAGGTDTQYF. CDR3 nucleotides: TGTGCCATCAGTGATACAGCGGGAGGAACAGATACGCAGTATTTT.

The gene calls are TRBV18 and TRBJ2-7; D is ambiguous. With 3 bases removed from V and 4 bases from J, the gap between germline ends came to 10 bases. Germline CDR1 is KGHSH and CDR2 is LQKENI. This CDR3 comprises 13 residues. Written as DNA, the CDR3 is TGTGCCAGCTCACCGGTCCCCCAATACGAGCAGTACTTC. This translates into CASSPVPQYEQYF.

This clonotype was detected only a few times. J is TRBJ2-3 and V is TRBV2; D is uncertain. Looked up from germline, CDR1 is SNHLY and CDR2 is FYNNEI. The V end lost 7 bases, the J end lost 6 bases, and 8 bases lay between the germline ends. The CDR3 length is 11 residues. CDR3 loop: CASMIGDTQYF. The DNA for the CDR3 is TGTGCCAGCATGATCGGGGATACGCAGTATTTT.

This clonotype was seen a few times. J is TRBJ2-3 and V is TRBV3-1, with D tentatively TRBD1 (5 bases). The germline gives CDR1 LGHDT, CDR2 YNNKEL (reference sequence). V was shortened by 4 bases and J by 10 bases, with 21 bases between the two germline ends. This CDR3 has 15 residues. In DNA form, the CDR3 reads TGTGCCAGCAGCCCTATGGAAAGGGCCAGGGTTGCGCAGTATTTT. This gives the protein CASSPMERARVAQYF.

The genes are TRBV15 and TRBJ2-7; the D is unclear. The germline CDR1 and CDR2 sequences are LNHNV and YYDKDF (reference sequence). There are 14 residues in the CDR3. The germline V and J ends were trimmed by 1 base and 7 bases, with 14 bases remaining between them. This CDR3 reads CATSRGWNEDEQYF. As DNA, the CDR3 is TGTGCCACCAGCAGAGGATGGAACGAGGATGAGCAGTACTTC.

The rearrangement uses TRBV6-1 and TRBJ1-1; TRBD1 matches 7 bases. The CDR3 contains 14 residues. The J segment lost 2 bases and the V segment lost 7 bases, leaving 7 bases of the junction unmatched. Germline V gene lookup returns CDR1 MNHNS and CDR2 SASEGT. CDR3 in amino acids: CASNLDRVNTEAFF. In DNA form, the CDR3 reads TGTGCCAGCAACCTAGACAGGGTTAACACTGAAGCTTTCTTT.